This T cell receptor (beta chain) emerged from a study of cytomegalovirus exposure and HLA in healthy donors. General study findings and limits: Later on, a genetic analysis was performed. It linked a missense variant in DCLRE1C with V- and J-gene trimming of TCR beta. Donors were assumed by presence/absence analyses to have roughly uniform sequencing depth. At a 0.05 false discovery rate, a later analysis found 16,951 TCR beta sequences to be associated with HLA alleles. A later analysis reported that several of the most significant clusters appeared to be linked to common viral pathogens, among them Epstein-Barr virus.

Comment on this clone: The antigen is unknown.

The PCR employed 60 Vbeta primers together with 13 Jbeta primers. The assay was immunoSEQ multiplex PCR, and TCRdb's table has in-frame clones only and misses some. Its table lists around 31,000 clones. V lost 8 bases to trimming and J lost 4 bases, with 8 bases between them. Germline CDR1 SGHVS, CDR2 FQNEAQ. The CDR3 has 12 amino acids. This clonotype was obtained from a man aged 30 to 39 in good health and CMV-seronegative. The rearrangement links TRBV7-8 to TRBJ2-2; D possibly corresponds to TRBD2 (6 bases). The sequenced sample consisted of PBMCs. Written as DNA, the CDR3 is TGTGCCAGCCGGAGGGCCACCGGGGAGCTGTTTTTT. Encoded protein: CASRRATGELFF.